This T cell receptor beta chain derives from a study of PD-L1 blockade in urothelial cancer. Study background: Analyses used blood from 3 weeks (second dose) and 6 weeks after treatment start. General study points: Below-median pretreatment blood TCR clonality predicted better survival. Durable-benefit patients expanded tumor-associated blood clones more at 3 weeks.

CDR3 length: 18 amino acids. Germline CDR1 reads SGHVS; CDR2 reads FQNEAQ. Trimming at V came to 5 bases and at J to 2 bases, leaving 12 bases not matched to a gene. Clones were sequenced by immunoSEQ multiplex PCR, and TCRdb holds only the in-frame ones, with some missing. The sample lists fewer than 85,000 clones, roughly 84% occurring once. The time point was: pretreatment peripheral blood. Metastatic or locally advanced urothelial carcinoma was present in the patients. As for this clone: Its target is unknown.

The sequencing used PBMCs, collected around atezolizumab (anti-PD-L1) treatment. The chain carries TRBV7-8 and TRBJ1-5, with 10 bases aligning to TRBD1. The receptor was isolated from a woman aged 70-85 years with urothelial cancer. CDR3 loop: CASSQTEDGTGGNQPQHF. The DNA for the CDR3 is TGTGCCAGCAGCCAAACAGAAGACGGGACAGGGGGCAATCAGCCCCAGCATTTT.